What follows describes a single TCR beta chain. The data stem from a study of human T cells and chemical hapten exposure. MiXCR, run by TCRdb on the RACE reads, gives a single entry per CDR3 protein. The sample records a few hundred thousand distinct CDR3 sequences, under 6.5% being singletons. Time point: patch test 2, 6 weeks after DPC sensitization. Treatment meaning: therapeutic diphenylcyclopropenone sensitization with weekly scalp DPC. Specimen: whole blood, collected in connection with sensitization to the hapten diphenylcyclopropenone (DPC). This sequence originates from a woman between 18 and 29 years old with alopecia areata. Some clones in this sample may be carry-over from other donors' samples.

Here the CDR3 reads CASSVRTVPSYEQYF. In nucleotides, the CDR3 is TGTGCCAGCAGTGTTAGGACAGTCCCTTCCTACGAGCAGTACTTC. The V and J genes are TRBV6-1 and TRBJ2-7; tentatively, D is TRBD1 (6 bases). The CDR3 runs 15 residues. CDR1 is MNHNS, CDR2 SASEGT, per germline. V shed 4 bases and J shed 1 base, with 14 bases lying between them.